Listed below are T cell receptor beta chains from one sample, sequenced in a study of early T cells in non-severe SARS-CoV-2 infection. TCRdb re-derived calls from the 5' RACE reads in MiXCR, one entry per CDR3 protein. In the table there are 70,000 to 75,000 distinct CDR3 sequences, around 12% of which are singletons. The sequenced material came from whole blood. These TCRs come from an adult who was a healthcare worker with PCR-confirmed SARS-CoV-2 infection or an uninfected control (not recorded which). CDR3s include the opening cysteine and the closing phenylalanine or tryptophan. The size entry is marked missing in some rows and otherwise reads once, few, many or a size class.

cdr3_length	v_call	clone_size	j_call	cdr3_aa
13	TRBV20-1	.	TRBJ2-2	CSATRGGNGELFF
14	TRBV12-3/TRBV12-4	.	TRBJ2-7	CASSWGQRYYEQYF
16	TRBV11-2	.	TRBJ2-4	CASSLRGEGAKNIQYF
15	TRBV20-1	few	TRBJ2-4	CSAMDRGHVKNIQYF
14	TRBV20-1	.	TRBJ1-1	CSARDPGVNTEAFF
16	TRBV11-1	.	TRBJ2-3	CASSLGLAGGADTQYF
14	TRBV11-3	many	TRBJ1-5	CASSLPSNNQPQHF
10	TRBV29-1	.	TRBJ2-5	CSVQHRILYF
15	TRBV5-8	many	TRBJ1-5	CASSLVRVGNQPQHF
14	TRBV18	.	TRBJ2-3	CASSPGLYTDTQYF
14	TRBV10-1	many	TRBJ2-5	CASSGTSGQETQYF
11	TRBV6-6	many	TRBJ2-2	CASTLTGELFF
12	TRBV29-1	few	TRBJ1-2	CSLKESNYGYTF
15	TRBV4-2	.	TRBJ2-3	CASSQLAGGTDTQYF
17	TRBV27	many	TRBJ2-7	CASSKGLAGAPSDEQYF
14	TRBV11-2	many	TRBJ2-7	CASCRAGADYEQYF
15	TRBV12-3/TRBV12-4	few	TRBJ2-1	CASSDSGNRGNEQFF
15	TRBV7-9	few	TRBJ2-7	CASSSTVAGNFEQYF
17	TRBV9	few	TRBJ2-4	CASSVGAGGLEKNIQYF
17	TRBV6-1	many	TRBJ1-1	CASRDWDRGPENTEAFF
13	TRBV29-1	few	TRBJ1-1	CSVEGRVNTEAFF
19	TRBV21-1	few	TRBJ2-6	CASSPVDPIPVTGANVLTF
16	TRBV5-1	few	TRBJ2-1	CASSSLTSGGQNEQFF
12	TRBV7-2	few	TRBJ2-7	CASSLDVEKQYF
15	TRBV5-1	.	TRBJ2-1	CASSFTGLAGDEQFF
13	TRBV7-9	.	TRBJ2-7	CASSRSNSYEQYF
15	TRBV28	few	TRBJ2-4	CASSEAGTGNPPQYF
14	TRBV4-1	few	TRBJ2-7	CASSQADRPYEQYF
11	TRBV27	.	TRBJ2-7	CASKSQYEQYF
15	TRBV12-3/TRBV12-4	.	TRBJ2-3	CASSPRQGGTDTQYF
15	TRBV9	many	TRBJ1-1	CASSAASGGSTEAFF
15	TRBV14	few	TRBJ2-5	CASSQEYGPQETQYF
13	TRBV4-2	.	TRBJ1-4	CASSQPLNEKLFF
16	TRBV29-1	many	TRBJ2-4	CSVVGLNSLAKNIQYF
14	TRBV10-3	many	TRBJ2-3	CAISESTGVDTQYF
13	TRBV20-1	many	TRBJ2-7	CSARDQQGIAQYF
13	TRBV11-2	many	TRBJ2-7	CASSLDLDALGYF
13	TRBV6-6	few	TRBJ2-7	CASSYGRDYEQYF
13	TRBV5-5	.	TRBJ2-2	CASSSFSNGELFF
17	TRBV7-4	.	TRBJ1-2	CASSLDGLPPCFYGYTF